This record concerns one TCR beta chain sequence. This entry belongs to a study of CD4 and CD8 cells across lung adenocarcinoma regions. TCRdb reanalysed the PCR reads using MiXCR and keeps one entry per CDR3 protein. There are approximately 19,000 distinct CDR3 sequences in the sample; 50% occur only once, and around 34% lies in the top ten. Germline CDR1 and CDR2: MNHNS and SASEGT. V was trimmed by 4 bases and J by 6 bases, leaving 26 bases between them. CDR3 length equals 18 residues. The patients had localized lung adenocarcinoma, a non-small cell subtype. The receptor was derived from a male donor with lung adenocarcinoma. The CD4 and CD8 labels of this study may be unreliable. This chain connects TRBV6-1 to TRBJ2-3; D may match TRBD1 or TRBD2 (5 bases each). The material sequenced was CD8+ T cells from the margin of a lung tumor. The CDR3 loop reads CASSVRDRAPLEVDTQYF. CDR3 nucleotides: TGTGCCAGCAGTGTCCGGGACCGTGCCCCATTAGAGGTGGATACGCAGTATTTT.